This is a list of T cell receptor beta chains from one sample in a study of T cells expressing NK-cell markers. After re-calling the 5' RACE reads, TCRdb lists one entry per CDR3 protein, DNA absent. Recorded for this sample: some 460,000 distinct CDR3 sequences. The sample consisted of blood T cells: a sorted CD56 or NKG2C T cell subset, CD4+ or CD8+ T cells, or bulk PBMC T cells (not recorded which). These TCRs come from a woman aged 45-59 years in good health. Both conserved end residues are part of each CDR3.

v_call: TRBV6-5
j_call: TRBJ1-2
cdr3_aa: CASSYKAGGLRSYTF

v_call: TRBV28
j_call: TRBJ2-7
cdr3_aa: CASSFEERGMHEQYF

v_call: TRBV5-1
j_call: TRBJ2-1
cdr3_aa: CASSFEVFSEQFF

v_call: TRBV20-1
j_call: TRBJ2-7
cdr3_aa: CSALAPPIDGQYF

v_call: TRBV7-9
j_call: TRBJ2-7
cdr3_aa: CASSSVGPRDSYEQYF

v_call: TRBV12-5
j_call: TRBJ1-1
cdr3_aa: CASGPRAGTEAFF

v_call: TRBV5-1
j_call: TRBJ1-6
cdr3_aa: CASRQGQAYNSPLHF

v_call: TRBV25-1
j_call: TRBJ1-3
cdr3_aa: CASSEAGGLGNTIYF

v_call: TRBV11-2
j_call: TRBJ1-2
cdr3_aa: CASSPSGGINHNYGYTF

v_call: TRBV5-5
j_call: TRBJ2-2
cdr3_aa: CASRTNTGELFF

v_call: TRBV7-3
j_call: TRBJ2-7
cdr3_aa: CASSPGGTPYEQYF

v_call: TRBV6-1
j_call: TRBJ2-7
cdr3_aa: CASRTDKGRTDEQYF

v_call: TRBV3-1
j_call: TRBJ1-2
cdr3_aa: CASSQSRTSGYTF

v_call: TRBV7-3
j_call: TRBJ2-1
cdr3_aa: CASSLLETLNEQFF

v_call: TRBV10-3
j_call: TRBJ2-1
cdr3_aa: CAIRPGTRGTNEQFF

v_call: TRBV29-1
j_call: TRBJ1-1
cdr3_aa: CSASQGPGTEAFF

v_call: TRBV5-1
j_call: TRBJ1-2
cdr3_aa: CASSPDILYGYTF

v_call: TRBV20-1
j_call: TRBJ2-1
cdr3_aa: CSASTSGILEGQFF

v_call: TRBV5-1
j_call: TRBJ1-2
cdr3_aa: CASSLSPRAYGYTF

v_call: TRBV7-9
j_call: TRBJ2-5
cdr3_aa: CASSLGDRGLQETQYF

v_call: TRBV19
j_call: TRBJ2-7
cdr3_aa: CASSTRRSAFPEQYF

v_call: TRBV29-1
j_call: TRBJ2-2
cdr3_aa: CSVEDRGGSTGELFF

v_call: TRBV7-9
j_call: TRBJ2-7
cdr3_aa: CASSLIPNEQYF

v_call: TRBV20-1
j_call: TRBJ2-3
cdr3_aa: CSARGGLAGGDTDTQYF

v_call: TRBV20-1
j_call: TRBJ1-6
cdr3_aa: CSASVGRNNSPLHF

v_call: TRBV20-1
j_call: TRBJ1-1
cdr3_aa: CSATGTRTMNTEAFF

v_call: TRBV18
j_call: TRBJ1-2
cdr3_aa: CASSPVPSEGYTF

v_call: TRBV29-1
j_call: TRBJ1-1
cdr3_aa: CSGRFNTEAFF

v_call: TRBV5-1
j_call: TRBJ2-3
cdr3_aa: CASGPGLADTQYF